Listed below are T cell receptor beta chains from one sample, sequenced in a study of coeliac disease. Some clones are missing from TCRdb's copy, which holds only in-frame ones; the method was immunoSEQ multiplex PCR. This table holds around 5,600 clones, roughly 54% found once. Sequences were obtained from intraepithelial lymphocytes from the gut. These receptors all come from a woman younger than 45 with active celiac disease. The CDR3 runs from the conserved cysteine through the conserved F or W. Fields, in order: D gene, V gene, clone size, J gene, CDR3 protein, CDR3 DNA. D genes are given only for firm matches. Clone size is given for some rows only: seen once, a few or many times, or a class if the clone is expanded.

>.|TRBV2|.|TRBJ1-1
CASSARATGYTEAFF
TGTGCCAGCAGTGCCCGTGCCACAGGGTACACTGAAGCTTTCTTT
>.|TRBV9|.|TRBJ2-7
CASSVAPSYEQYF
TGTGCCAGCAGCGTAGCGCCCAGTTACGAGCAGTACTTC
>.|TRBV30|.|TRBJ1-1
CAWGGYTEAFF
TGTGCCTGGGGGGGGTACACTGAAGCTTTCTTT
>.|TRBV4-1|few|TRBJ2-1
CASSQDLHSGPRPEQFF
TGCGCCAGCAGCCAAGATCTCCATAGCGGTCCACGACCTGAGCAGTTCTTC
>TRBD1|TRBV11-1|.|TRBJ2-1
CASLGQGVSNEQFF
TGTGCCAGCCTAGGACAGGGGGTATCGAATGAGCAGTTCTTC
>TRBD2|TRBV4-3|.|TRBJ2-1
CASSQKLAGAINEQFF
TGCGCCAGCAGCCAAAAACTAGCGGGGGCTATCAATGAGCAGTTCTTC
>.|TRBV15|.|TRBJ1-5
CATSRGREDQPQHF
TGTGCCACCAGCAGGGGTAGGGAGGATCAGCCCCAGCATTTT
>.|TRBV18|.|TRBJ1-3
CASSPLSPDSYSGNTIYF
TGTGCCAGCTCACCGTTGAGCCCGGACAGCTACTCTGGAAACACCATATATTTT
>.|TRBV21-1|.|TRBJ2-3
CASSKAGTDTQYF
TGTGCCAGCAGCAAAGCCGGCACAGATACGCAGTATTTT
>TRBD1|TRBV29-1|.|TRBJ2-7
CSAAPGQSSYEQYF
TGCAGCGCCGCCCCGGGACAGAGTTCTTACGAGCAGTACTTC
>.|TRBV6-5|.|TRBJ1-1
CASSYSAGRVPEAFF
TGTGCCAGCAGTTACTCGGCGGGTCGTGTCCCTGAAGCTTTCTTT
>TRBD2|TRBV5-6|large|TRBJ2-3
CASSLGTRTDTQYF
TGTGCCAGCAGCTTGGGGACTAGGACAGATACGCAGTATTTT
>.|TRBV9|.|TRBJ1-5
CASSVGDITSGQPQHF
TGTGCCAGCAGCGTAGGGGACATCACTTCGGGGCAGCCCCAGCATTTT
>.|TRBV7-2|.|TRBJ2-7
CASSSRDITYEQYF
TGTGCCAGCAGCTCCCGGGACATCACCTACGAGCAGTACTTC
>TRBD1|TRBV15|.|TRBJ2-2
CATSTPGQINTGELFF
TGTGCCACCAGCACCCCGGGACAGATAAACACCGGGGAGCTGTTTTTT
>.|TRBV19|once|TRBJ2-5
CASSINSLAQETQYF
TGTGCCAGTAGTATAAATTCCCTAGCCCAAGAGACCCAGTACTTC
>.|TRBV5-5|.|TRBJ2-1
CASSLAGSYNEQFF
TGTGCCAGCAGCTTAGCGGGCTCCTACAATGAGCAGTTCTTC
>TRBD1|TRBV28|.|TRBJ1-2
CASSETGGYHYGYTF
TGTGCCAGCAGTGAGACAGGGGGCTATCACTATGGCTACACCTTC
>TRBD2|TRBV7-6|few|TRBJ2-7
CASSDRTGGHEQYF
TGTGCCAGCAGCGACCGAACGGGAGGCCACGAGCAGTACTTC
>TRBD2|TRBV9|once|TRBJ2-7
CASSAVGGLAGAFGEQYF
TGTGCCAGCAGCGCCGTGGGGGGACTAGCGGGGGCCTTCGGCGAGCAGTACTTC
>TRBD1|TRBV19|.|TRBJ1-3
CASTLTGDGNTIYF
TGTGCCAGTACCCTCACAGGGGATGGAAACACCATATATTTT
>.|TRBV5-1|.|TRBJ2-3
CASSFWGRDTQYF
TGCGCCAGCAGCTTCTGGGGGAGGGATACGCAGTATTTT
>TRBD1|TRBV6-5|.|TRBJ1-2
CASREQGAPYGYTF
TGTGCCAGCAGGGAACAGGGGGCCCCGTATGGCTACACCTTC